The 5 T cell receptor beta chains below were found in one sample sequenced in a study of blood T cells in healthy people across ages. Then a second PCR, running about 7 to 11 cycles, was carried out with a sample-barcoded 5' primer and a J-beta primer mix. TCRdb ran MiXCR on the 5' RACE reads and lists one entry per CDR3 protein. Among about 730,000 distinct CDR3 sequences, roughly 44% were seen once, and the ten largest hold approximately 22%. The sample was blood. The receptors shown here come from a woman aged 60 to 75 in good health.

This clonotype has at least ten counts. In DNA form, the CDR3 reads TGCAGTGCTAGAGTCTTCGGACTAGCGGGAAGCTCCTACAATGAGCAGTTCTTC. Translating gives CSARVFGLAGSSYNEQFF. This rearrangement joins TRBV20-1 to TRBJ2-1; TRBD2 matches 12 bases. This CDR3 is built from 18 residues. Germline assignment: CDR1 DFQATT and CDR2 SNEGSKA (reference sequence). The V gene end was trimmed by 1 base and the J gene end by 0 bases; junction bases not matched to a gene: 7.

This clonotype was counted many times. This chain connects TRBV6-1 to TRBJ2-7; TRBD2 agrees at 9 bases. The germline V gene encodes CDR1 MNHNS and CDR2 SASEGT. V shed 7 bases and J 5 bases; nucleotides not matched to a gene: 6. The CDR3 runs 13 residues. The CDR3 loop is CASMIAGVNEQYF. The CDR3 nucleotides are TGTGCCAGCATGATAGCGGGAGTTAACGAGCAGTACTTC.

The rearrangement links TRBV28 to TRBJ2-7; the D gene is possibly TRBD2 (5 bases). Trimming took 3 bases from V and 7 from J, leaving 19 bases between them. The germline CDR1 and CDR2 sequences are MDHEN and SYDVKM. The length of the CDR3 is 15 residues. The CDR3 reads CASSLKPDGVREQYF. CDR3 nucleotides: TGTGCCAGCAGTTTGAAGCCCGACGGGGTTAGAGAGCAGTACTTC.

There are a few counts of this clonotype. The rearrangement links TRBV6-4 to TRBJ1-5; D not certain. The CDR3 length is 13 residues. V lost 3 bases and J lost 3, with 6 bases in between. Germline V gene lookup returns CDR1 MRHNA and CDR2 SNTAGT. The CDR3 coding sequence is TGTGCCAGCAGTGAAGGGATCAATCAGCCCCAGCATTTT. Translation: CASSEGINQPQHF.

This clonotype was detected only a few times. This chain links TRBV27 with TRBJ2-1; 13 bases align to TRBD2. The CDR3 runs 16 residues. V shed 5 bases and J 9 bases; nucleotides not matched to a gene: 10. Germline V gene sequence: CDR1 MNHEY, CDR2 SMNVEV (reference sequence). This CDR3 reads CASSPTLAGGPGEQFF. In DNA, the CDR3 is TGTGCCAGCAGTCCAACACTAGCGGGAGGGCCGGGTGAGCAGTTCTTC.